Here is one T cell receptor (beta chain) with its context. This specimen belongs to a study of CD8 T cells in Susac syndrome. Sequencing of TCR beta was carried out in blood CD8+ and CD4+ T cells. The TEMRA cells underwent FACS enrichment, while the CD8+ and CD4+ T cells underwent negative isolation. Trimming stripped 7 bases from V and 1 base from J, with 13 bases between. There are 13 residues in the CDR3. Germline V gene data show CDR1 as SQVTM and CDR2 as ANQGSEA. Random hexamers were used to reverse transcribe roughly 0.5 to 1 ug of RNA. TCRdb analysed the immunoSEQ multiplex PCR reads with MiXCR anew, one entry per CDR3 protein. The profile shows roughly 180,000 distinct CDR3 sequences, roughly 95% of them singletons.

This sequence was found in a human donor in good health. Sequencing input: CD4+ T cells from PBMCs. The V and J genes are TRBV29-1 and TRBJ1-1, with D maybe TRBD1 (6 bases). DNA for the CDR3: TGCAGCGCAACAACGACAGGGAACACTGAAGCTTTCTTT. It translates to CSATTTGNTEAFF.